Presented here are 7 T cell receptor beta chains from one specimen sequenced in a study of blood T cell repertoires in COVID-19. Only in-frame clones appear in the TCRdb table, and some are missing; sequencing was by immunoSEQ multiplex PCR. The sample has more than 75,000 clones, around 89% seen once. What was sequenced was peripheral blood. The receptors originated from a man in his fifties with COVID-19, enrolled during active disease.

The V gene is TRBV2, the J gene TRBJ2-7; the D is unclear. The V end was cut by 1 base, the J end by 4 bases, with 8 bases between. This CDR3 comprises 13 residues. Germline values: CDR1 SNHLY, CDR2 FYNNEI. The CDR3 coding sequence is TGTGCCAGCAGTGAAGGTTCGGGTTACGAGCAGTACTTC. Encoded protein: CASSEGSGYEQYF.

Here the CDR3 reads CASSHRDRDSRGYTF. In nucleotides, the CDR3 is TGTGCCAGCAGCCACCGGGACAGGGACTCACGCGGCTACACCTTC. The chain carries TRBV3-1 (or the pseudogene TRBV3-2) and TRBJ1-2; 9 bases are a match to TRBD1. With 3 bases clipped from V and 8 bases from J, the junction kept 10 bases outside the gene matches. Looked up from germline, CDR1 is LGHDT and CDR2 is YNNKEL (reference sequence). The CDR3 has 15 amino acids.

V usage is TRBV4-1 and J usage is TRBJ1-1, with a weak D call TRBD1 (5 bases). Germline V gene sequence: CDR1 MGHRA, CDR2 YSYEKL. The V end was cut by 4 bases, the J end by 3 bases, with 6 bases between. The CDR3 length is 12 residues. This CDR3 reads CASSPGDTEAFF. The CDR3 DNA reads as TGCGCCAGCAGCCCGGGGGACACTGAAGCTTTCTTT.

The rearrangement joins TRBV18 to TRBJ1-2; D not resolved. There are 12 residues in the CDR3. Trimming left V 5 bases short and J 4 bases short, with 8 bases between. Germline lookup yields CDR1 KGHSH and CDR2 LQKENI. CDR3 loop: CASSEGSYGYTF. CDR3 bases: TGTGCCAGCTCAGAGGGAAGCTATGGCTACACCTTC.

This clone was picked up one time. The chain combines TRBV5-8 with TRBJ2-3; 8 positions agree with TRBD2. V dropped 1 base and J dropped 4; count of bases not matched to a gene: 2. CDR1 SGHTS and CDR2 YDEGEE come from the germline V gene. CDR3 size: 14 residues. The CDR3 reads CASSLPGGADTQYF. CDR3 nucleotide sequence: TGTGCCAGCAGCTTGCCCGGGGGGGCAGATACGCAGTATTTT.

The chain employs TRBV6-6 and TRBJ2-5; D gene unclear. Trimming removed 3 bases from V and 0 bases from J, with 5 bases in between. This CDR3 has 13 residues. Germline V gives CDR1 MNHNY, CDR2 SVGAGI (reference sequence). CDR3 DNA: TGTGCCAGCAGTTATGAGAACCAAGAGACCCAGTACTTC. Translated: CASSYENQETQYF.

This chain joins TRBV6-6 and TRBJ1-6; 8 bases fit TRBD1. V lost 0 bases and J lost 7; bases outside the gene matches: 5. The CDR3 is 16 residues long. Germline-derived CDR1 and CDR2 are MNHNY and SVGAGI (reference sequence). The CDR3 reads CASSYSRDRGNSPLHF. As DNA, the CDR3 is TGTGCCAGCAGTTACTCGAGAGACAGGGGAAATTCACCCCTCCACTTT.